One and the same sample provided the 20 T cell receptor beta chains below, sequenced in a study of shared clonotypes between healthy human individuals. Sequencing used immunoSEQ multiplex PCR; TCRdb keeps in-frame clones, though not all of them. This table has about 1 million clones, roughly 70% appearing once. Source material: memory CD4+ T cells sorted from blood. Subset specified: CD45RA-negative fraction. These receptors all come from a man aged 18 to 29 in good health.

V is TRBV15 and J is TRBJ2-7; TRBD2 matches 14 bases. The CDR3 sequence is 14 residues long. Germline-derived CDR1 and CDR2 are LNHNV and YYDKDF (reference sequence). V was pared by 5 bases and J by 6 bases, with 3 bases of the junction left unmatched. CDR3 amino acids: CATSVGLAGGEQYF. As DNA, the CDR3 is TGTGCCACCAGCGTCGGACTAGCGGGAGGCGAGCAGTACTTC.

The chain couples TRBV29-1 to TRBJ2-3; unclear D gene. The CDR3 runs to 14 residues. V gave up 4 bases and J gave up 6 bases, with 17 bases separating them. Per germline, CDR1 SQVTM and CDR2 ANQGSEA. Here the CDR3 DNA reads TGCAGCGTTGTCCGATGGCTAGTAACCGATACGCAGTATTTT. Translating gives CSVVRWLVTDTQYF.

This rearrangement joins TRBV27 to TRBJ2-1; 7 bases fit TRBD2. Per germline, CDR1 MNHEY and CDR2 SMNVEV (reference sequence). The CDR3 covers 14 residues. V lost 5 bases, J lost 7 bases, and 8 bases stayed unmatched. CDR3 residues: CASSAGLVLNEQFF. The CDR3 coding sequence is TGTGCCAGCAGTGCTGGACTAGTTTTGAATGAGCAGTTCTTC.

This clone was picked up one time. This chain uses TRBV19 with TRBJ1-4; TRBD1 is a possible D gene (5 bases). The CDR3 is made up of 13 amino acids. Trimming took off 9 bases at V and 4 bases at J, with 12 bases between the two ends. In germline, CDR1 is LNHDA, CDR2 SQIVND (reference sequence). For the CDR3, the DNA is TGTGCCAGCAGGGTCAGCAATAATGAAAAACTGTTTTTT. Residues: CASRVSNNEKLFF.

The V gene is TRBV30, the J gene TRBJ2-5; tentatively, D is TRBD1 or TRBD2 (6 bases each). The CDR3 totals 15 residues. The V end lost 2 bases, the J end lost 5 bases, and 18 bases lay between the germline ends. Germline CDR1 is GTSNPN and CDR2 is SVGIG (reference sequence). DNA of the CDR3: TGTGCCTGGAGTCCACCTGAGGGGGGCCGGGAGACCCAGTACTTC. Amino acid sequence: CAWSPPEGGRETQYF.

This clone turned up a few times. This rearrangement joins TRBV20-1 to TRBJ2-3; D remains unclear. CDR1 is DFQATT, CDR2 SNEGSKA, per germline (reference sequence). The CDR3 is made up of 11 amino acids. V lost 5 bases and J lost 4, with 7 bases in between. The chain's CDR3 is CSALNADTQYF. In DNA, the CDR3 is TGCAGTGCTCTCAATGCAGATACGCAGTATTTT.

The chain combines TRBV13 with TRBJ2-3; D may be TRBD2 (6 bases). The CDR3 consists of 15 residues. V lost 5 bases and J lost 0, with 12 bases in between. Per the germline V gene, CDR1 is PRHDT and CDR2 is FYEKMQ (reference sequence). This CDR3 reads CASSPRGISTDTQYF. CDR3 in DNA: TGTGCCAGCAGCCCGCGGGGTATAAGCACAGATACGCAGTATTTT.

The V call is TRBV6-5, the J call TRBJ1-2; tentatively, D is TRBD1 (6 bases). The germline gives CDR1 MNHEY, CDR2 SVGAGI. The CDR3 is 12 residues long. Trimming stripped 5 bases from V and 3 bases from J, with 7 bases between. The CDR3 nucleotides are TGTGCCAGCAGTCGGACAGACTATGGCTACACCTTC. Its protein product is CASSRTDYGYTF.

CDR3 coding DNA: TGTGCCAGTAGAAAGGCGGCTAGCTCCTACGAGCAGTACTTC. Translation: CASRKAASSYEQYF. The chain links TRBV19 to TRBJ2-7; no clear D. V dropped 6 bases and J dropped 0 bases, with 12 bases sitting between them. Germline CDR1 reads LNHDA; CDR2 reads SQIVND (reference sequence). CDR3 length: 14 residues.

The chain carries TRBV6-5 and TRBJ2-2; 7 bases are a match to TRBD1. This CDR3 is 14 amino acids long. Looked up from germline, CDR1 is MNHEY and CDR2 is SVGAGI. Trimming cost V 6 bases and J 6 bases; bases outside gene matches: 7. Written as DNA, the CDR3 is TGTGCCAGCAGAACAGACAGGGTAGCCGGGGAGCTGTTTTTT. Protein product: CASRTDRVAGELFF.

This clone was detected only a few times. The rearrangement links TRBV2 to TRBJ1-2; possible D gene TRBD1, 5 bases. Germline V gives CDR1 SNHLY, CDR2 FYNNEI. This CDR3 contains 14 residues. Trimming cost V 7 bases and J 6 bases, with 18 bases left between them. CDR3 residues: CASTRGGGMHGYTF. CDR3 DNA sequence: TGTGCCAGCACCCGGGGGGGAGGGATGCATGGCTACACCTTC.

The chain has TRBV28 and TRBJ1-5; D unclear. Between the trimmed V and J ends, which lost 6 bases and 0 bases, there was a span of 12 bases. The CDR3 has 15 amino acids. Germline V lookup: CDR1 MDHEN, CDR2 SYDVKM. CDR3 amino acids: CASRTRSYSNQPQHF. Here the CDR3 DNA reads TGTGCCAGCAGAACCAGGAGTTATAGCAATCAGCCCCAGCATTTT.

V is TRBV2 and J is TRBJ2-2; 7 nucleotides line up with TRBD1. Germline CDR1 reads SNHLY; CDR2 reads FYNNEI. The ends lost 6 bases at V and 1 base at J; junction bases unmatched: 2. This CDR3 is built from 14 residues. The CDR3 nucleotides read TGTGCCAGCAGGGGACAGCAGAACACCGGGGAGCTGTTTTTT. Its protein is CASRGQQNTGELFF.

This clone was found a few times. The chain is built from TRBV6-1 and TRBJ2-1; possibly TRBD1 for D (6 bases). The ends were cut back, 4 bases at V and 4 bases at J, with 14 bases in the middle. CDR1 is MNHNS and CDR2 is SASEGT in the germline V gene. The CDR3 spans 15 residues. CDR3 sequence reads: CASSVDRSPYNEQFF. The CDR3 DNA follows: TGTGCCAGCAGTGTTGACAGGTCCCCTTACAATGAGCAGTTCTTC.

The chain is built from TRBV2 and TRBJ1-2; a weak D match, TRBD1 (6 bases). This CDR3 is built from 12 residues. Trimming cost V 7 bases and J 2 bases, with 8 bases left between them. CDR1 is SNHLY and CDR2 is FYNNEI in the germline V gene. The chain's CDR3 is CASNRANYGYTF. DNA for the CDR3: TGTGCCAGCAACAGGGCCAACTATGGCTACACCTTC.

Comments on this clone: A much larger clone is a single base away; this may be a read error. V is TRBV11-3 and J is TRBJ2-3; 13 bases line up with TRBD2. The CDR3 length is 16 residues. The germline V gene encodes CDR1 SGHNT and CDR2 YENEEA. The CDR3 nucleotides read TGTGTCAGCAGCTACGGACTAGCGGGAGCCGCAGATACGCAGTATTTT. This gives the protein CVSSYGLAGAADTQYF.

CDR3: CASRVGTVNTGELFF. The CDR3 DNA is TGCGCCAGCCGCGTGGGGACAGTGAACACCGGGGAGCTGTTTTTT. V gene TRBV5-1 combines with J gene TRBJ2-2, with 7 bases lining up with TRBD1. Germline values: CDR1 SGHRS, CDR2 YFSETQ. J was trimmed by 1 base and V by 7 bases; bases with no gene match: 7. The CDR3 runs to 15 residues.

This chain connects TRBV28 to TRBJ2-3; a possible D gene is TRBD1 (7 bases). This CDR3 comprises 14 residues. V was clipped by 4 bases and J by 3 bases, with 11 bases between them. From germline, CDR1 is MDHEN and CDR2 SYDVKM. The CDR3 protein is CASSWAGGTDTQYF. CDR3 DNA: TGTGCCAGCAGTTGGGCAGGGGGGACAGATACGCAGTATTTT.

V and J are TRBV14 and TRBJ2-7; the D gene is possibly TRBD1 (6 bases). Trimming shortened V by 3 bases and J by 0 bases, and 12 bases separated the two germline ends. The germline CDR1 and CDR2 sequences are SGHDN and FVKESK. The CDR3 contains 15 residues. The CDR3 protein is CASSQKQGPSYEQYF. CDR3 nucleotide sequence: TGTGCCAGCAGCCAGAAACAGGGACCCTCCTACGAGCAGTACTTC.

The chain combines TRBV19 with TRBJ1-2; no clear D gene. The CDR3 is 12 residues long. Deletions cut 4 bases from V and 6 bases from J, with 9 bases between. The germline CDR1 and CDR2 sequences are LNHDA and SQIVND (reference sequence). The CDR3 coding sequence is TGTGCCAGTAGTAGTTTTGGAGATGGCTACACCTTC. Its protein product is CASSSFGDGYTF. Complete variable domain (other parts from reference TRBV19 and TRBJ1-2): DGGITQSPKYLFRKEGQNVTLSCEQNLNHDAMYWYRQDPGQGLRLIYYSQIVNDFQKGDIAEGYSVSREKKESFPLTVTSAQKNPTAFYLCASSSFGDGYTFGSGTRLTVV.